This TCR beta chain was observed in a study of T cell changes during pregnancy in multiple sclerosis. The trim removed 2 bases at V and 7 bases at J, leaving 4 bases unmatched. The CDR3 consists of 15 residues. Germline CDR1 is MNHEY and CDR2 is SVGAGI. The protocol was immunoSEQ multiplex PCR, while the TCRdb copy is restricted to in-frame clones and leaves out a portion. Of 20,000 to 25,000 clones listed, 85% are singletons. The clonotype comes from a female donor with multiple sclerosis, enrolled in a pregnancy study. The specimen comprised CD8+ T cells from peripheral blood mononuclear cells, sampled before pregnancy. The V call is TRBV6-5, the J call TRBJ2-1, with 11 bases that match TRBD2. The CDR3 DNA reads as TGTGCCAGCAGTTACGTGACTAGCGGGACGAATGAGCAGTTCTTC. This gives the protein CASSYVTSGTNEQFF.